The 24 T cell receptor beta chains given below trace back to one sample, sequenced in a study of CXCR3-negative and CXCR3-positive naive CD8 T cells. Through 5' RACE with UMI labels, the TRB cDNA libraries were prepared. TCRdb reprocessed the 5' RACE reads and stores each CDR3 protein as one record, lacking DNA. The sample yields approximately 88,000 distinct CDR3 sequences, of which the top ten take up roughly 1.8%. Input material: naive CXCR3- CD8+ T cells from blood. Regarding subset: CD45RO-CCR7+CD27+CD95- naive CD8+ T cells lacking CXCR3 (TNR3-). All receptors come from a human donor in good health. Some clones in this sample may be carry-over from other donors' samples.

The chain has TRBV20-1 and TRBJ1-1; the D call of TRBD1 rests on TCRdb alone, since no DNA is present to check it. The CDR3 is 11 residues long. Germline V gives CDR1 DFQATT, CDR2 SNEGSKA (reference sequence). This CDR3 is CSARRDTEAFF.

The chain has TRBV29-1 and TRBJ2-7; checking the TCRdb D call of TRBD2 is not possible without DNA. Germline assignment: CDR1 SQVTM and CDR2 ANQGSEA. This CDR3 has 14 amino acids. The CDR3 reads CSALRTSGTWEQYF.

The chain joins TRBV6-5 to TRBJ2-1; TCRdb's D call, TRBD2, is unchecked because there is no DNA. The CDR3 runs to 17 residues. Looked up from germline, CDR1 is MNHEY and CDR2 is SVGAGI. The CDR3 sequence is CASSNLKAGERYNEQFF.

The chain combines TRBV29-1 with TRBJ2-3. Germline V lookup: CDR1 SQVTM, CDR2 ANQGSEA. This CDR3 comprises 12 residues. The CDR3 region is CSVKELSDTQYF.

The CDR3 reads CSAREFGQYQETQYF. The gene calls are TRBV20-1 and TRBJ2-5. This CDR3 contains 15 residues. Germline CDR1 DFQATT, CDR2 SNEGSKA (reference sequence).

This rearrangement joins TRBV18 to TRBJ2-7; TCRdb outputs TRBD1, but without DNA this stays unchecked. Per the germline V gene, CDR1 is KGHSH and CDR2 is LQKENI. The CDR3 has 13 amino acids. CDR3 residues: CATTRDSSYEQYF.

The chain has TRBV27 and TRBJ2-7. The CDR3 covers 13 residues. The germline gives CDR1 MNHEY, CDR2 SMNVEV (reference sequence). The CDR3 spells CASSPTPSYEQYF.

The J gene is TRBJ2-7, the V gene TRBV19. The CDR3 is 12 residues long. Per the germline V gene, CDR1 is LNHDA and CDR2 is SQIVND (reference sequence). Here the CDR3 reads CASSKIPYEQYF.

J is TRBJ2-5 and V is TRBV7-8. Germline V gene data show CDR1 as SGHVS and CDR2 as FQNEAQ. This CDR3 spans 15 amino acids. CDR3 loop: CASSRGITNQETQYF.

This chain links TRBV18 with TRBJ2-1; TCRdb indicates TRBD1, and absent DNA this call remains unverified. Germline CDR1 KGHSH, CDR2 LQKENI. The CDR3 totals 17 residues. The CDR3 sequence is CASSPPPGDSSYNEQFF.

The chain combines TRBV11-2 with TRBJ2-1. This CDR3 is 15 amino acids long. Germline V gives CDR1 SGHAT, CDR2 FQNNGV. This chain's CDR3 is CASSHIRGLYNEQFF.

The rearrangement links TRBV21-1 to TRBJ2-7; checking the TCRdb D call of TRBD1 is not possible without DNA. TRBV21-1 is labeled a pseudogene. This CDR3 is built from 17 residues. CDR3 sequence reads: CASSKEENRGLSYEQYF.

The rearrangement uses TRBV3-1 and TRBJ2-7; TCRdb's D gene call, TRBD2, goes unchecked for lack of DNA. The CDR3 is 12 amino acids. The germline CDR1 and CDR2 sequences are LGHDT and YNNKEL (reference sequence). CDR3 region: CASSPSGTEQYF.

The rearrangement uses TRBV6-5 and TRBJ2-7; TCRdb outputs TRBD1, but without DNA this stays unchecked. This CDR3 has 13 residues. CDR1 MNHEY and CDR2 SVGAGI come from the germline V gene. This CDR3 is CASSYGQSYEQYF.

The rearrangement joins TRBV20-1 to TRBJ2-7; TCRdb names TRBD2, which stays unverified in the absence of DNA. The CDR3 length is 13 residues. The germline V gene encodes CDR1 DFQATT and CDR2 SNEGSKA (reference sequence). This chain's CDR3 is CSAILAGDNEQYF.

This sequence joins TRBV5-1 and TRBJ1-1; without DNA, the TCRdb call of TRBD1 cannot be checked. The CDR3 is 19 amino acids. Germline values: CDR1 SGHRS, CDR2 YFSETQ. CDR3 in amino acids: CASSLVIGQKGIMNTEAFF. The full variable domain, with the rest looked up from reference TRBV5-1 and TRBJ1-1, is KAGVTQTPRYLIKTRGQQVTLSCSPISGHRSVSWYQQTPGQGLQFLFEYFSETQRNKGNFPGRFSGRQFSNSRSEMNVSTLELGDSALYLCASSLVIGQKGIMNTEAFFGQGTRLTVV.

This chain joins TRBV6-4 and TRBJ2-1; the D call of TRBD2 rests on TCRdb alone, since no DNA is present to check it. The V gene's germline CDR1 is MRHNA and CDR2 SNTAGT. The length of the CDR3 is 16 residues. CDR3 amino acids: CASSDSIGTDYNEQFF.

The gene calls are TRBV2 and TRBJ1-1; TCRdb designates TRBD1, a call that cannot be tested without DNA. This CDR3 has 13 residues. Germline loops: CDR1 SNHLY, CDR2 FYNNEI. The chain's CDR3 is CASSAEGGTEAFF.

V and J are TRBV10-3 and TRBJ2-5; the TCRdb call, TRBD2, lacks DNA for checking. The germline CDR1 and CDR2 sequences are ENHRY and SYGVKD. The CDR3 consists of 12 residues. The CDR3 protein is CAISPAGGRQYF.

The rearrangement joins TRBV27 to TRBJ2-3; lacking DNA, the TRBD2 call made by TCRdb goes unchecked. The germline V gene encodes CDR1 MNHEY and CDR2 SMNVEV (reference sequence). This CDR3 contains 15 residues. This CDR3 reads CASSYGTSGMDTQYF.

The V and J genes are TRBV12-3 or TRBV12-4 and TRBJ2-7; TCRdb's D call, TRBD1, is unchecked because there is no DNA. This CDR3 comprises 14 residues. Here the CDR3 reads CASSRIGQGYEQYF.

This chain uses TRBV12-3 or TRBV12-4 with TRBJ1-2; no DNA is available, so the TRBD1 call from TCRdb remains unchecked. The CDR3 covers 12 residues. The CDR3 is CASSLTGAGYTF.

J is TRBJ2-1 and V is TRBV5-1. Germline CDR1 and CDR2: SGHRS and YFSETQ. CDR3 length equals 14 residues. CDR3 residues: CASSLDRFYNEQFF.

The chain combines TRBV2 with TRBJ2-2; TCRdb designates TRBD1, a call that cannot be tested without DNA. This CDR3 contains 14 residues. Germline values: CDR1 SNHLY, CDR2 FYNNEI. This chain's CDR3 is CASIRDRNTGELFF.